Described below is a single TCR beta chain sequence and its context. The antigen remains unidentified. These data come from a study of OX40 agonist ivuxolimab in advanced cancers. Study information: Earlier anti-PD-1, anti-PD-L1 or anti-CTLA-4 therapy was permitted; under 50% had received some. Overall study findings and caveats: Part of the nonresponder group also had normalized T-cell clonal expansion that was low.

The CDR3 runs 15 residues. Germline V lookup: CDR1 SGHAT, CDR2 FQDESV (reference sequence). The V and J ends lost 2 bases and 3 bases respectively, with 13 bases between them. This table comes from immunoSEQ multiplex PCR, and its TCRdb copy is limited to in-frame clones, with some not included. The sample consists of roughly 14,000 clones, around 65% of them appearing once. This sample comprised CD4+ or CD8+ T cells sorted from blood, obtained in a trial of the OX40 agonist ivuxolimab. The source of this sequence is an adult with an advanced solid tumor such as melanoma, head and neck, liver or kidney cancer. This chain connects TRBV11-1 to TRBJ2-5; the D is unclear. The CDR3 sequence is CASSLLGREEETQYF. The CDR3 bases are TGTGCCAGCAGCTTATTGGGCAGAGAAGAAGAGACCCAGTACTTC.